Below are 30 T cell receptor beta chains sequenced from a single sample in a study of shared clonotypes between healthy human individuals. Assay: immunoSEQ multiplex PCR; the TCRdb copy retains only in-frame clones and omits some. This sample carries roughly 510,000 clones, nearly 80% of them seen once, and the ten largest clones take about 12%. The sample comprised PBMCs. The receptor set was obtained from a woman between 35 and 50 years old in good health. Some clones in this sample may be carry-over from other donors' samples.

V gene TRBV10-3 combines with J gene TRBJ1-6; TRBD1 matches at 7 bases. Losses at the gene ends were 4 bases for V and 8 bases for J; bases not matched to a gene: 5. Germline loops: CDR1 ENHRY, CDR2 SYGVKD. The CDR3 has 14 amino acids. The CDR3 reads CAISADRFDSPLHF. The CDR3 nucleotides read TGTGCCATCAGTGCGGACAGGTTTGATTCACCCCTCCACTTT.

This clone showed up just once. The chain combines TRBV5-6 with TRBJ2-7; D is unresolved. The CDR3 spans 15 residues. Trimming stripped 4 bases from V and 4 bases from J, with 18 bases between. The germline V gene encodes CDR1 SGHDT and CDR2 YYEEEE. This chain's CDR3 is CASSPIPSLGYEQYF. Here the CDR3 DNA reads TGTGCCAGCAGCCCCATCCCTAGTTTGGGGTACGAGCAGTACTTC. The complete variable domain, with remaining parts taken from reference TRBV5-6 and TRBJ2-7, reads DAGVTQSPTHLIKTRGQQVTLRCSPKSGHDTVSWYQQALGQGPQFIFQYYEEEERQRGNFPDRFSGHQFPNYSSELNVNALLLGDSALYLCASSPIPSLGYEQYFGPGTRLTVT.

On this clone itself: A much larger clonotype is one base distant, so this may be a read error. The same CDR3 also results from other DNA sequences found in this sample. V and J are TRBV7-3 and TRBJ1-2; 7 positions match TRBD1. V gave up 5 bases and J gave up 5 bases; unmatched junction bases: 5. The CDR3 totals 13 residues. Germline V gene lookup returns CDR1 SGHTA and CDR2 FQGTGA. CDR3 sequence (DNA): TGTGCCAGCAGCCCCGGACAGGATTATGGCTACACCTTC. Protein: CASSPGQDYGYTF.

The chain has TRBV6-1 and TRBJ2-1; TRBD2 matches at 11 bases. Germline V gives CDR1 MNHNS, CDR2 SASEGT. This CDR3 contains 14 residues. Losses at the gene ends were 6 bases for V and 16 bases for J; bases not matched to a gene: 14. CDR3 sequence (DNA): TGTGCCAGCAGGGAATTCAGAACTAGCGGGAGTTTCTTCTTC. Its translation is CASREFRTSGSFFF.

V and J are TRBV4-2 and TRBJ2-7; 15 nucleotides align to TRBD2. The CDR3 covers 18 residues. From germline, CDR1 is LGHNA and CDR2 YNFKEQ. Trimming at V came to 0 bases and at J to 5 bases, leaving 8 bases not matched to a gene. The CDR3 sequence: CASSQDLGLAGGEDEQYF. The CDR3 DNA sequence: TGTGCCAGCAGCCAAGATCTTGGACTAGCGGGAGGGGAGGACGAGCAGTACTTC.

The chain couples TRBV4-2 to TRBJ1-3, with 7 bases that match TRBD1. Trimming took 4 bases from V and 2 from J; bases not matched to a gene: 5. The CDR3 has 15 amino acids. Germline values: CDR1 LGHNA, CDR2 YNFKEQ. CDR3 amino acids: CASSPLTGPGNTIYF. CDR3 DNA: TGTGCCAGCAGCCCCCTGACAGGGCCTGGAAACACCATATATTTT.

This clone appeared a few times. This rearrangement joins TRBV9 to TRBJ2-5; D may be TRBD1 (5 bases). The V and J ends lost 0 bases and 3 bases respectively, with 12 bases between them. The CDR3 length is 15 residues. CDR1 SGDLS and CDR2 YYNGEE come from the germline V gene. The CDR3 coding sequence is TGTGCCAGCAGCGTAGACGGGCTAGGGGAAGAGACCCAGTACTTC. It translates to CASSVDGLGEETQYF.

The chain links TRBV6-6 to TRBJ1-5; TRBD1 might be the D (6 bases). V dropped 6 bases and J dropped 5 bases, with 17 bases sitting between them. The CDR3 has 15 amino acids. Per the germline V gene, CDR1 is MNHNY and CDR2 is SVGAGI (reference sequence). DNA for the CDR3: TGTGCCAGCAGACCCACAGGGTTTTTGGATCAGCCCCAGCATTTT. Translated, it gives CASRPTGFLDQPQHF.

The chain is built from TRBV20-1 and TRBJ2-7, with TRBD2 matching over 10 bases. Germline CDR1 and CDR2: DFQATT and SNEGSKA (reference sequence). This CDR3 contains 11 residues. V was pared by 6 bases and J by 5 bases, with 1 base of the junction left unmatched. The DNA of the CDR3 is TGCAGTGCAACTAGCGGGAACGAGCAGTACTTC. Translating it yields CSATSGNEQYF.

The CDR3 region is CASKNRVYEQYF. The CDR3 DNA reads TGTGCCAGCAAGAACAGGGTGTACGAGCAGTACTTC. V usage is TRBV2 and J usage is TRBJ2-5; tentative D call: TRBD1 (6 bases). The closer fit of TRBJ2-7 to the DNA end suggests the J call may be wrong. In germline, CDR1 is SNHLY, CDR2 FYNNEI. The CDR3 spans 12 residues.

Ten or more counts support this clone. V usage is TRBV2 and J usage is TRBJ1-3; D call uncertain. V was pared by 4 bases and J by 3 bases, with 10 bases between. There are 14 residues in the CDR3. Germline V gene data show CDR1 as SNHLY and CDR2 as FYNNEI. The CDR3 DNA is TGTGCCAGCAGTGCGGAGAGCGGTGGAAACACCATATATTTT. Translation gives CASSAESGGNTIYF. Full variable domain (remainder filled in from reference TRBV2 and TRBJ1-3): EPEVTQTPSHQVTQMGQEVILRCVPISNHLYFYWYRQILGQKVEFLVSFYNNEISEKSEIFDDQFSVERPDGSNFTLKIRSTKLEDSAMYFCASSAESGGNTIYFGEGSWLTVV.

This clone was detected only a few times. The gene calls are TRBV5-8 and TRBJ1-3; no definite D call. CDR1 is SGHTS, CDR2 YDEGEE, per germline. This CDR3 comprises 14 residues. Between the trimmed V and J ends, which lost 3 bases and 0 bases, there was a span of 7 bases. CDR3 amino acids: CASSWAASGNTIYF. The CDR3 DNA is TGTGCCAGCAGCTGGGCAGCCTCTGGAAACACCATATATTTT.

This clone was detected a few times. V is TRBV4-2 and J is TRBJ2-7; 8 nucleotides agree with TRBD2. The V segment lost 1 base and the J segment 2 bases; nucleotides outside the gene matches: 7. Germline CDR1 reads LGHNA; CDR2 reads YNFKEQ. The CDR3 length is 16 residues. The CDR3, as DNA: TGTGCCAGCAGCCAAGTTACTAGCGGCTTTGCCTACGAGCAGTACTTC. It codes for CASSQVTSGFAYEQYF.

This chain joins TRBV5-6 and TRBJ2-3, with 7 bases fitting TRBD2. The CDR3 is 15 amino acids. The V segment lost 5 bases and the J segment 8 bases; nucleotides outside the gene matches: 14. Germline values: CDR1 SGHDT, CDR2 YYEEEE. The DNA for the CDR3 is TGTGCCAGCAGACTAAGCGGGACCAGCGTGGGTACGCAGTATTTT. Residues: CASRLSGTSVGTQYF.

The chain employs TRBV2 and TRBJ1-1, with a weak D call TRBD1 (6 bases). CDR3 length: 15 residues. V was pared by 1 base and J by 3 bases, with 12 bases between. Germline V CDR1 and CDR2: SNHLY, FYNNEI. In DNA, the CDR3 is TGTGCCAGCAGTGAAGAGGGGGGGATGGACACTGAAGCTTTCTTT. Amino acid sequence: CASSEEGGMDTEAFF.

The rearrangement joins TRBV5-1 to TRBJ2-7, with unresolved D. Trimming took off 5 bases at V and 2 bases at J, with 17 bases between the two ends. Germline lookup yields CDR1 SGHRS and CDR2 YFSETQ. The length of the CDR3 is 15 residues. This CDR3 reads CASRVALLSAYEQYF. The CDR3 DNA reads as TGCGCCAGCAGAGTGGCCCTGCTTTCGGCCTACGAGCAGTACTTC.

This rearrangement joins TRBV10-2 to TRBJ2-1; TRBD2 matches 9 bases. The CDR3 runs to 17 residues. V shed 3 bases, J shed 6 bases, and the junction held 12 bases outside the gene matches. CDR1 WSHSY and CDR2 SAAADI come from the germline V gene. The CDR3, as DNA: TGCGCCAGCAGTGAACTAGCGGGCCGCCCGGCCGGCAATGAGCAGTTCTTC. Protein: CASSELAGRPAGNEQFF.

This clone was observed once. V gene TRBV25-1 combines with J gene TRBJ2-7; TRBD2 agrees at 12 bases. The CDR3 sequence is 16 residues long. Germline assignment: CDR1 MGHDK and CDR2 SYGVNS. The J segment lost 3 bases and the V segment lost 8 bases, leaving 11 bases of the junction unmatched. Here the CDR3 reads CASQTTLAGGNYEQYF. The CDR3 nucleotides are TGTGCCAGCCAGACCACCCTAGCGGGAGGGAACTACGAGCAGTACTTC.

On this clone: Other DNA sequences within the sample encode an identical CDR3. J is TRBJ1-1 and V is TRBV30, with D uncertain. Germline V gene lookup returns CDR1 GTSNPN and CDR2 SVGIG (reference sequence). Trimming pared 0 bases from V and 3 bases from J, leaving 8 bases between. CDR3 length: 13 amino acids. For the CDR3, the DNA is TGTGCCTGGAGTGTAAACAGAGACACTGAAGCTTTCTTT. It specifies CAWSVNRDTEAFF.

The CDR3 is CASSLDLGGQFHNEQFF. The DNA of the CDR3 is TGTGCCAGCAGCTTGGATCTGGGGGGACAGTTCCACAATGAGCAGTTCTTC. The V and J genes are TRBV5-6 and TRBJ2-1; a possible D gene is TRBD1 (7 bases). Trimming shortened V by 0 bases and J by 5 bases, and 18 bases separated the two germline ends. CDR3 length: 17 residues. Germline lookup yields CDR1 SGHDT and CDR2 YYEEEE.

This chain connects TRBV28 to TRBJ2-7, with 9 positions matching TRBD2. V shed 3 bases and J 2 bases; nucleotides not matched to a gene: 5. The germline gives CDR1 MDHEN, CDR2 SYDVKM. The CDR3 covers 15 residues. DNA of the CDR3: TGTGCCAGCAGTTTCGGCCTAGCGGGACCCTACGAGCAGTACTTC. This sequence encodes CASSFGLAGPYEQYF. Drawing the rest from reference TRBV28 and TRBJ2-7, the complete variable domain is DVKVTQSSRYLVKRTGEKVFLECVQDMDHENMFWYRQDPGLGLRLIYFSYDVKMKEKGDIPEGYSVSREKKERFSLILESASTNQTSMYLCASSFGLAGPYEQYFGPGTRLTVT.

This chain's CDR3 is CASSSYKTGDGYTF. The DNA for the CDR3 is TGTGCCAGCAGTTCCTACAAGACAGGGGATGGCTACACCTTC. The V and J genes are TRBV28 and TRBJ1-2, with TRBD1 identical over 8 bases. V was clipped by 4 bases and J by 6 bases; unmatched bases: 7. The CDR3 is made up of 14 amino acids. Germline V lookup: CDR1 MDHEN, CDR2 SYDVKM.

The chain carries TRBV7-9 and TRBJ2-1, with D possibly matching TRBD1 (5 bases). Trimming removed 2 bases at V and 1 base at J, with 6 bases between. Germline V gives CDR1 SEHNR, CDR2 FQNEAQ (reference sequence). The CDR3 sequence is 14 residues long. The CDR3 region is CASSLQGSYNEQFF. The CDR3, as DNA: TGTGCCAGCAGCTTACAGGGTTCCTACAATGAGCAGTTCTTC.

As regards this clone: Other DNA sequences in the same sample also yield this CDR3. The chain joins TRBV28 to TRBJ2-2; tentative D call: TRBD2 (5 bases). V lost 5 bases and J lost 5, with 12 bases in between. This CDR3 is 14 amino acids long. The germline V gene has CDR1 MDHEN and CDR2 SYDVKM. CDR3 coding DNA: TGTGCCAGCAGTCCCCAGAGGGAAACCGGGGAGCTGTTTTTT. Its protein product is CASSPQRETGELFF. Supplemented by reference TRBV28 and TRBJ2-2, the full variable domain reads DVKVTQSSRYLVKRTGEKVFLECVQDMDHENMFWYRQDPGLGLRLIYFSYDVKMKEKGDIPEGYSVSREKKERFSLILESASTNQTSMYLCASSPQRETGELFFGEGSRLTVL.

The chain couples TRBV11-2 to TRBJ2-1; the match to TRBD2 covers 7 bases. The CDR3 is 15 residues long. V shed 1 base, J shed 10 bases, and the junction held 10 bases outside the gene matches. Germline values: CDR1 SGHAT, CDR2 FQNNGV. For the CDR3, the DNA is TGTGCCAGCAGCTTAGGGACTTTCGCCGGGGGGGAGCAGTTCTTC. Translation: CASSLGTFAGGEQFF.

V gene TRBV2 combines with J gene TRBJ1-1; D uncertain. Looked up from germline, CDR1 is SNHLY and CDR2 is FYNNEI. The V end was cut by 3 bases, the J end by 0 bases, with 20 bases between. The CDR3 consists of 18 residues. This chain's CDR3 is CASSELGKGRTMNTEAFF. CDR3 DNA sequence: TGTGCCAGCAGTGAGCTCGGTAAAGGGAGGACCATGAACACTGAAGCTTTCTTT.

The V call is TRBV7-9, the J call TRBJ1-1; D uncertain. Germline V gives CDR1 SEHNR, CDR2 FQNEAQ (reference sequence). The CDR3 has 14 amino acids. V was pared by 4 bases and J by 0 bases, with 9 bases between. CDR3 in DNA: TGTGCCAGCAGCTCCTTTGGGGTGAACACTGAAGCTTTCTTT. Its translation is CASSSFGVNTEAFF.

The CDR3 DNA reads TGCAGCGTTGAGGGCCCCGTGGGGGGCGGCTACACCTTC. This translates into CSVEGPVGGGYTF. The chain employs TRBV29-1 and TRBJ1-2, with TRBD1 as a possible D gene (6 bases). The length of the CDR3 is 13 residues. Trimming took 3 bases from V and 8 from J, leaving 16 bases between them. The germline V gene has CDR1 SQVTM and CDR2 ANQGSEA.

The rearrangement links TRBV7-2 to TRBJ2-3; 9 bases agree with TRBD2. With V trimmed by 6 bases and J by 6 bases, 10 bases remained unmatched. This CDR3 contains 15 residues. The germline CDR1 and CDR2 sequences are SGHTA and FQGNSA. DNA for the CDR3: TGTGCCAGCAGGCAAATTAGCGGGAGTTCCGATACGCAGTATTTT. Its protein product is CASRQISGSSDTQYF.

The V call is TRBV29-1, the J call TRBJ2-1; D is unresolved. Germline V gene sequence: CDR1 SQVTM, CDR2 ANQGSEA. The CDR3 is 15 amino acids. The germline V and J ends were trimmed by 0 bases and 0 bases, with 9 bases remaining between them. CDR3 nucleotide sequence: TGCAGCGTTGAAGATAACGCTTTCTCCTACAATGAGCAGTTCTTC. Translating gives CSVEDNAFSYNEQFF.